These T cell receptor beta chains were read from a single sample in a study of control samples from healthy donors and cancer patients. The assay was immunoSEQ multiplex PCR, and TCRdb's table has in-frame clones only and misses some. The sample carries 150,000 or so clones, about 90% recorded once. Sequencing was performed on blood. The receptor source for this set is a man in his late teens or twenties in good health. Both conserved end residues are trimmed from each CDR3. A D gene is named only where the DNA matches it firmly.

j_call v_call d_call cdr3_aa
TRBJ2-7 TRBV4-2 TRBD1 ASSQEQGASYEQY
TRBJ2-5 TRBV5-6 - AKGGMGQQETQY
TRBJ1-2 TRBV7-2 - ASSLVAMGGNYGYT
TRBJ1-4 TRBV6-5 - ASSYRSANEKLF
TRBJ1-5 TRBV10-1 - AVPPPGGNQPQH
TRBJ2-7 TRBV5-1 TRBD1 ASSSGTGTGEQY
TRBJ1-4 TRBV5-4 TRBD1 ASSLDRAGEKLF
TRBJ2-1 TRBV7-9 TRBD2 ASSLEVGLADNEQF
TRBJ1-1 TRBV4-1 TRBD1 ASSFGTGGNLGGNTEAF
TRBJ2-1 TRBV7-9 TRBD2 ASSSLAGGGNEQF
TRBJ2-7 TRBV6-6 - ASSHIGQGWNEQY
TRBJ2-3 TRBV14 TRBD1 ASSPWDRGKDTQY
TRBJ1-5 TRBV27 TRBD1 ASSLSGGQPQH
TRBJ1-4 TRBV11-2 - ASSPGVGEKLF
TRBJ2-3 TRBV6-5 TRBD2 ASAGLAGSTDTQY
TRBJ2-3 TRBV9 - ASSAWGGGTDTQY
TRBJ1-1 TRBV4-2 - ASSLNRENTEAF
TRBJ1-2 TRBV27 - ASSLSLHGYGYT
TRBJ2-7 TRBV18 - ASSLTTGNTYEQY
TRBJ1-3 TRBV3-1/TRBV3-2 TRBD1 ASSQGTTGSGNTIY
TRBJ1-3 TRBV28 - ASSFQGGGNTIY
TRBJ2-4 TRBV19 TRBD2 ASSSGTRNIQY
TRBJ1-5 TRBV23-1 - ASSHKDSSNQPQH
TRBJ2-7 TRBV7-2 TRBD2 ASSLEAGGREQY
TRBJ2-5 TRBV3-1/TRBV3-2 TRBD2 ASSQPGPSGGTQETQY
TRBJ1-1 TRBV2 - ASSTAGAGNTEAF
TRBJ1-2 TRBV4-2 - ASSQAHYGYT
TRBJ2-1 TRBV10-3 TRBD1 AISDRGRGGNEQF
TRBJ2-1 TRBV12-3/TRBV12-4 TRBD1 ASSFRTGNEQF
TRBJ2-3 TRBV5-6 - ASTRRGVLGTDTQY
TRBJ1-6 TRBV4-3 - ASSQDKGTGRGINSPLH
TRBJ1-2 TRBV10-3 TRBD1 AISGRGGNDYGYT
TRBJ1-1 TRBV25-1 - ASSEYFPTENTEAF